One and the same sample provided the 24 T cell receptor beta chains below, sequenced in a study of CD8 T cells in Susac syndrome. RNA, at roughly 0.5 to 1 ug, was reverse transcribed with random hexamers. TCRdb reprocessed the immunoSEQ multiplex PCR reads with MiXCR, giving one entry per CDR3 protein. Among some 190,000 distinct CDR3 sequences listed, 85% to 95% were seen once. Specimen: CD4+ T cells from PBMCs. The receptors shown here come from a human donor in good health.

Here the CDR3 reads CASSQEGQIGEAFF. The CDR3 bases are TGCGCCAGCAGCCAAGAAGGGCAGATAGGTGAAGCTTTCTTT. This sequence joins TRBV4-1 and TRBJ1-1, with D unclear. This CDR3 has 14 residues. V gave up 0 bases and J gave up 7 bases, with 12 bases separating them. Germline-derived CDR1 and CDR2 are MGHRA and YSYEKL.

V gene TRBV7-9 combines with J gene TRBJ2-3; maybe TRBD2 (5 bases). The CDR3 is 13 amino acids. V shed 6 bases and J shed 2 bases, with 9 bases lying between them. Germline CDR1 SEHNR, CDR2 FQNEAQ (reference sequence). CDR3 nucleotide sequence: TGTGCCAGCAGGCCCGGGGACACAGATACGCAGTATTTT. Translating it yields CASRPGDTDTQYF.

A single count supports this clonotype. The CDR3, as DNA: TGTGCCAGCAGGACCCAGGGGGCCCGGACCCAGTACTTC. Translation: CASRTQGARTQYF. The rearrangement joins TRBV27 to TRBJ2-5, with 8 bases that match TRBD1. The CDR3 has 13 residues. Germline lookup yields CDR1 MNHEY and CDR2 SMNVEV (reference sequence). Germline trimming cut 6 bases from V and 7 bases from J; bases unmatched to any gene: 7.

This sequence joins TRBV6-2 or TRBV6-3 and TRBJ1-6; D perhaps matches TRBD1 (5 bases). CDR3 length: 12 residues. Germline values: CDR1 MNHEY, CDR2 SVGEGT. V was cut by 7 bases and J by 8 bases, with 9 bases left in between. The CDR3 here is CASTTGYSPLHF. The CDR3 coding sequence is TGTGCCAGCACCACAGGATATTCACCCCTCCACTTT.

The gene calls are TRBV28 and TRBJ2-7, with 8 nucleotides matching TRBD1. The germline gives CDR1 MDHEN, CDR2 SYDVKM. Trimming cost V 4 bases and J 1 base; bases outside gene matches: 9. The CDR3 loop spans 16 amino acids. The chain's CDR3 is CASSSLTGAQSYEQYV. The DNA of the CDR3 is TGTGCCAGCAGTTCCTTGACAGGGGCGCAATCCTACGAGCAGTACGTC.

The chain recombines TRBV6-6 with TRBJ2-4, with D possibly matching TRBD1 (6 bases). Germline V gene sequence: CDR1 MNHNY, CDR2 SVGAGI (reference sequence). The CDR3 sequence is 16 residues long. The V end lost 4 bases, the J end lost 0 bases, and 13 bases lay between the germline ends. The CDR3 loop reads CASSSRTALAKNIQYF. As DNA, the CDR3 is TGTGCCAGCAGTTCCCGGACAGCCTTAGCCAAAAACATTCAGTACTTC.

The chain employs TRBV23-1 and TRBJ1-5; the D is unclear. TRBV23-1 is classed as an ORF, of uncertain function. V was trimmed by 4 bases and J by 0 bases, leaving 7 bases between them. This CDR3 region has 14 residues. The CDR3 is CASSRKYSNQPQHF. CDR3 in DNA: TGCGCCAGCAGTCGGAAGTATAGCAATCAGCCCCAGCATTTT.

The CDR3 loop reads CASSESGLANQPQHF. Here the CDR3 DNA reads TGTGCCAGCAGTGAATCGGGACTCGCAAATCAGCCCCAGCATTTT. The chain carries TRBV25-1 and TRBJ1-5; D is perhaps TRBD1 (5 bases). V dropped 1 base and J dropped 4 bases, with 11 bases sitting between them. Germline CDR1 is MGHDK and CDR2 is SYGVNS. This CDR3 is 15 amino acids long.

Written as DNA, the CDR3 is TGTGCCAGCACCACCACCGAAGGGGGTAAGAACACTGAAGCTTTCTTT. Translated: CASTTTEGGKNTEAFF. This chain joins TRBV27 and TRBJ1-1; TRBD1 might be the D (6 bases). CDR1 and CDR2 from the germline V gene are MNHEY and SMNVEV (reference sequence). Trimming stripped 7 bases from V and 1 base from J, with 19 bases between. This CDR3 comprises 16 residues.

The V and J genes are TRBV15 and TRBJ1-5; D gene unclear. Germline CDR1 is LNHNV and CDR2 is YYDKDF (reference sequence). V gave up 0 bases and J gave up 0 bases, with 9 bases separating them. The CDR3 covers 16 residues. CDR3 nucleotides: TGTGCCACCAGCAGAGATTTGGACCATAGCAATCAGCCCCAGCATTTT. Translating it yields CATSRDLDHSNQPQHF.

The rearrangement joins TRBV2 to TRBJ2-3; TRBD2 agrees at 10 bases. This CDR3 comprises 17 residues. Germline V gives CDR1 SNHLY, CDR2 FYNNEI. The trim removed 1 base at V and 4 bases at J, leaving 8 bases unmatched. CDR3 in DNA: TGTGCCAGCAGTGAAGAGGGGAGGGGACTAGCGCCAGATACGCAGTATTTT. Amino acid sequence: CASSEEGRGLAPDTQYF. Full variable domain (rest looked up from reference TRBV2 and TRBJ2-3): EPEVTQTPSHQVTQMGQEVILRCVPISNHLYFYWYRQILGQKVEFLVSFYNNEISEKSEIFDDQFSVERPDGSNFTLKIRSTKLEDSAMYFCASSEEGRGLAPDTQYFGPGTRLTVL.

The chain recombines TRBV30 with TRBJ1-2; D is perhaps TRBD1 (5 bases). V was pared by 3 bases and J by 4 bases, with 12 bases between. CDR1 and CDR2 from the germline V gene are GTSNPN and SVGIG (reference sequence). The CDR3 runs 13 residues. CDR3 DNA: TGTGCCTGGAGCGCTGGCAGGGTCTATGGCTACACCTTC. Translated, it gives CAWSAGRVYGYTF.

CDR3 loop: CSARGQGAPTNEKLFF. DNA for the CDR3: TGCAGTGCTAGGGGACAGGGGGCCCCAACTAATGAAAAACTGTTTTTT. The V call is TRBV20-1, the J call TRBJ1-4, with 12 bases identical to TRBD1. The CDR3 has 16 amino acids. Unmatched junction bases numbered 2, after V lost 3 bases and J lost 0 bases. CDR1 is DFQATT, CDR2 SNEGSKA, per germline (reference sequence).

The V and J genes are TRBV3-1 and TRBJ1-1, with unresolved D. The CDR3 runs to 15 residues. Germline values: CDR1 LGHDT, CDR2 YNNKEL (reference sequence). V dropped 1 base and J dropped 5 bases, with 14 bases sitting between them. CDR3: CASSQVFAGQTEAFF. In DNA form, the CDR3 reads TGTGCCAGCAGCCAAGTCTTCGCGGGCCAAACTGAAGCTTTCTTT.

The chain employs TRBV29-1 and TRBJ2-5; tentatively, D is TRBD1 or TRBD2 (6 bases each). The CDR3 runs 13 residues. V was pared by 1 base and J by 7 bases, with 13 bases between. Per germline, CDR1 SQVTM and CDR2 ANQGSEA. The CDR3 nucleotides are TGCAGCGTTGAAGGGCCCGGGGGCGCGACCCAGTACTTC. This sequence encodes CSVEGPGGATQYF.

The chain has TRBV20-1 and TRBJ1-4; D perhaps matches TRBD1 (5 bases). Trimming took 2 bases from V and 10 from J, leaving 14 bases between them. Germline CDR1 and CDR2: DFQATT and SNEGSKA (reference sequence). The CDR3 loop spans 13 amino acids. DNA for the CDR3: TGCAGTGCTAGACCGGGGCCCTTGGGAAAACTGTTTTTT. This sequence encodes CSARPGPLGKLFF.

V usage is TRBV20-1 and J usage is TRBJ2-1, with D maybe TRBD2 (7 bases). The ends were cut back, 5 bases at V and 1 base at J, with 12 bases in the middle. Per the germline V gene, CDR1 is DFQATT and CDR2 is SNEGSKA (reference sequence). The CDR3 spans 14 residues. Here the CDR3 DNA reads TGCAGTGCTGCCCGGGGGGCGTCCTACAATGAGCAGTTCTTC. Translated, it gives CSAARGASYNEQFF.

Here the CDR3 DNA reads TGTGCCAGTGGGGGGGCGATAGCTACCTCCTACAATGAGCAGTTCTTC. Residues: CASGGAIATSYNEQFF. The chain links TRBV28 to TRBJ2-1; the D gene is possibly TRBD2 (7 bases). Trimming took 9 bases from V and 0 from J, leaving 18 bases between them. The CDR3 runs 16 residues. CDR1 and CDR2 from the germline V gene are MDHEN and SYDVKM.

The genes are TRBV29-1 and TRBJ2-1; D unresolved. Trimming took off 6 bases at V and 0 bases at J, with 6 bases between the two ends. Germline assignment: CDR1 SQVTM and CDR2 ANQGSEA. The CDR3 extends over 12 amino acids. CDR3 DNA sequence: TGCAGCGTACTATTCTCCTACAATGAGCAGTTCTTC. Translation: CSVLFSYNEQFF.

The chain recombines TRBV27 with TRBJ1-2; the D is unclear. V gave up 2 bases and J gave up 4 bases, with 11 bases separating them. The CDR3 has 14 amino acids. Germline loops: CDR1 MNHEY, CDR2 SMNVEV (reference sequence). Here the CDR3 reads CASSLHQAAYGYTF. The CDR3 DNA sequence: TGTGCCAGCAGTTTACACCAGGCCGCCTATGGCTACACCTTC.

The genes are TRBV18 and TRBJ2-1; 11 bases align to TRBD2. The CDR3 consists of 18 residues. V dropped 1 base and J dropped 0; count of bases not matched to a gene: 5. Germline V lookup: CDR1 KGHSH, CDR2 LQKENI. In DNA, the CDR3 is TGTGCCAGCTCACCACTGGGGACTAGCGGTAGCTCCTACAATGAGCAGTTCTTC. It specifies CASSPLGTSGSSYNEQFF.

The chain joins TRBV24-1 to TRBJ2-5; D is possibly TRBD1 or TRBD2 (5 bases each). From germline, CDR1 is KGHDR and CDR2 SFDVKD. This CDR3 is 14 amino acids long. V lost 10 bases and J 1 base, leaving 15 bases between the germline ends. The DNA for the CDR3 is TGTGCCACAGCTCCCCGAGGGGCCCAAGAGACCCAGTACTTC. It specifies CATAPRGAQETQYF.

The rearrangement links TRBV2 to TRBJ2-2; TRBD2 agrees at 10 bases. The junction had 8 bases not matched to a gene; V was cut back by 7 bases and J by 6 bases. This CDR3 region has 15 residues. Germline V gene data show CDR1 as SNHLY and CDR2 as FYNNEI. The CDR3 sequence: CASKSSGSGAGELFF. CDR3 DNA: TGTGCCAGCAAGTCTAGCGGGAGTGGTGCCGGGGAGCTGTTTTTT. Complete variable domain (other parts from reference TRBV2 and TRBJ2-2): EPEVTQTPSHQVTQMGQEVILRCVPISNHLYFYWYRQILGQKVEFLVSFYNNEISEKSEIFDDQFSVERPDGSNFTLKIRSTKLEDSAMYFCASKSSGSGAGELFFGEGSRLTVL.

J is TRBJ2-5 and V is TRBV18; D gene unclear. Trimming removed 3 bases at V and 5 bases at J, with 13 bases between. CDR3 length: 14 amino acids. CDR1 is KGHSH, CDR2 LQKENI, per germline. CDR3 amino acids: CASSPGTATETQYF. In DNA, the CDR3 is TGTGCCAGCTCACCGGGTACCGCTACGGAGACCCAGTACTTC.